The 7 T cell receptor beta chains reported below all come from one sample, sequenced in a study of blood T cell repertoires in COVID-19. This table comes from immunoSEQ multiplex PCR, and its TCRdb copy is limited to in-frame clones, with some not included. This table holds about 260,000 clones, about 80% found once. The material sequenced was peripheral blood. These receptor sequences come from a woman aged 80 or older with acute or convalescent COVID-19.

The rearrangement links TRBV5-1 to TRBJ1-4; tentatively, D is TRBD1 (5 bases). V dropped 4 bases and J dropped 8 bases, with 21 bases sitting between them. This CDR3 comprises 16 residues. Germline CDR1 is SGHRS and CDR2 is YFSETQ. The CDR3 here is CASSTTGSVKGEKLFF. The CDR3 DNA reads TGCGCCAGCAGCACAACCGGGAGCGTAAAGGGGGAAAAACTGTTTTTT.

This chain connects TRBV3-1 (or the pseudogene TRBV3-2) to TRBJ1-1; D not certain. Germline assignment: CDR1 LGHDT and CDR2 YNNKEL (reference sequence). V shed 2 bases and J shed 6 bases, with 16 bases lying between them. This CDR3 has 15 amino acids. CDR3 nucleotides: TGTGCCAGCAGCCAAACCCGCCCCGGAGGCGCTGAAGCTTTCTTT. Its protein is CASSQTRPGGAEAFF.

The chain carries TRBV18 and TRBJ1-1; no clear D. The germline V and J ends were trimmed by 1 base and 11 bases, with 17 bases remaining between them. Germline V gene data show CDR1 as KGHSH and CDR2 as LQKENI. The CDR3 extends over 14 amino acids. The CDR3 sequence is CASSPRAENTGAFF. The CDR3 nucleotides read TGTGCCAGCTCACCACGGGCAGAGAACACTGGGGCTTTCTTT. Together with reference TRBV18 and TRBJ1-1, the CDR3 gives the full variable domain: NAGVMQNPRHLVRRRGQEARLRCSPMKGHSHVYWYRQLPEEGLKFMVYLQKENIIDESGMPKERFSAEFPKEGPSILRIQQVVRGDSAAYFCASSPRAENTGAFFGQGTRLTVV.

This clone was recorded once. The chain uses TRBV7-2 and TRBJ2-1; D gene unclear. The germline gives CDR1 SGHTA, CDR2 FQGNSA. V dropped 5 bases and J dropped 8 bases, with 16 bases sitting between them. The CDR3 is 14 amino acids. CDR3 sequence: CASSPGLARDEQFF. The CDR3 nucleotides are TGTGCCAGCAGCCCTGGCTTGGCTCGGGATGAGCAGTTCTTC.

The genes are TRBV4-2 and TRBJ1-1; 9 bases map to TRBD1. In germline, CDR1 is LGHNA, CDR2 YNFKEQ. The V segment lost 1 base and the J segment 6 bases; nucleotides outside the gene matches: 6. This CDR3 is built from 15 residues. CDR3 protein: CASSQVGTGKSEAFF. The CDR3 region has the DNA TGTGCCAGCAGCCAAGTGGGGACAGGGAAGTCTGAAGCTTTCTTT.

This chain joins TRBV28 and TRBJ2-1; a weak D match, TRBD2 (5 bases). The V end lost 2 bases, the J end lost 0 bases, and 11 bases lay between the germline ends. The CDR3 consists of 16 residues. In germline, CDR1 is MDHEN, CDR2 SYDVKM. The CDR3 spells CASSLAGLSSYNEQFF. In DNA, the CDR3 is TGTGCCAGCAGTTTAGCGGGCCTTAGCTCCTACAATGAGCAGTTCTTC.

This sequence joins TRBV6-5 and TRBJ1-6, with D unresolved. Trimming took 6 bases from V and 4 from J, leaving 13 bases between them. In germline, CDR1 is MNHEY, CDR2 SVGAGI. The CDR3 is made up of 15 amino acids. Here the CDR3 DNA reads TGTGCCAGCAGAAGCGACCGCTTGTATAATTCACCCCTCCACTTT. Translating gives CASRSDRLYNSPLHF.